This TCR beta chain was identified in a study of blood T cell repertoires in COVID-19. Study overall: Donors in the United States, Italy and Spain gave samples during acute or convalescent COVID-19. PBMCs, B-cell-depleted T cells, or T cells were the source of the cDNA or gDNA that made up the material.

The CDR3 has 13 residues. The germline V and J ends were trimmed by 3 bases and 4 bases, with 7 bases remaining between them. Germline loops: CDR1 WSHSY, CDR2 SAAADI. Per the study methods: Amplification from reference gene primers served as the basis for estimated nucleated cell counts. Measured with immunoSEQ multiplex PCR; TCRdb has only the in-frame clones, and not every one. Clone size and the V and J calls come from that table; the DNA yielded D and trimming. The sample lists about 98,000 clones; around 82% were seen once. This chain connects TRBV10-2 to TRBJ1-5; D gene uncertain. Sequenced sample: peripheral blood. This TCR came from a man between 65 and 85 years old with active or convalescent COVID-19. Here the CDR3 DNA reads TGCGCCAGCAGTGAACGGGAAAATCAGCCCCAGCATTTT. Amino acid sequence: CASSERENQPQHF.